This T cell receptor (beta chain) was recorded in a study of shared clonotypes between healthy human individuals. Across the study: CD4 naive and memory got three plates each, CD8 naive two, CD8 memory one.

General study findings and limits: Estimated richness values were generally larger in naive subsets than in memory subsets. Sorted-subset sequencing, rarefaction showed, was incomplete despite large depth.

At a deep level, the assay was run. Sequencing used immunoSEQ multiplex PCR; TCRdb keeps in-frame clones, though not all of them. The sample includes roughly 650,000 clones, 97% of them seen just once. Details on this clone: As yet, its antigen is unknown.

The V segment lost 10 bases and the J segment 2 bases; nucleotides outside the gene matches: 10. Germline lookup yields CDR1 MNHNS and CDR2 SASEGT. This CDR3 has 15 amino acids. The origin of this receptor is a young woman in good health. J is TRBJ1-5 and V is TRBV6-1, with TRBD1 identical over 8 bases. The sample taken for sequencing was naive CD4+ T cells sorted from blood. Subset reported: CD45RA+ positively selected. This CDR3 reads CAIESGQGGNQPQHF. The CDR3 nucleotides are TGTGCCATAGAGAGTGGACAGGGTGGCAATCAGCCCCAGCATTTT.